This is a list of T cell receptor beta chains from one sample in a study of T cell responses to AZD1222 COVID-19 vaccine. Profiling relied on immunoSEQ multiplex PCR, and the TCRdb table lists in-frame clones only, not all of them. The sample lists roughly 100,000 clones; nearly 90% were seen once. Sequences were derived from peripheral blood, sampled on day 0 of AZD1222 vaccination. The receptors derive from an adult in good health. Both conserved end residues are part of each CDR3.

j_call	v_call	cdr3_aa
TRBJ1-2	TRBV5-4	CASSWTGRQDGYTF
TRBJ2-2	TRBV25-1	CAYSGVTGELFF
TRBJ1-1	TRBV11-2	CASSYQGFEAFF
TRBJ2-5	TRBV9	CASSTPGQIEETQYF
TRBJ2-1	TRBV29-1	CSVEDAGNEQFF
TRBJ2-5	TRBV5-1	CASSSPVGDQETQYF
TRBJ2-5	TRBV2	CASGQVKTQYF
TRBJ1-6	TRBV7-3	CASSLNRDSPLHF
TRBJ2-1	TRBV5-8	CASSSLDPSNEQFF
TRBJ2-5	TRBV5-1	CASSLVTGGRETQYF
TRBJ1-3	TRBV9	CASSVEYSGNTIYF
TRBJ2-5	TRBV5-1	CASSAGQGFPQETQYF
TRBJ2-5	TRBV7-9	CASSIGISGQETQYF
TRBJ1-3	TRBV6-5	CASGQARNTIYF
TRBJ2-2	TRBV5-4	CASSQGQLNTGELFF
TRBJ1-1	TRBV4-1	CASSQGQGANTEAFF
TRBJ2-2	TRBV4-2	CASSQGQGGTGELFF
TRBJ1-1	TRBV27	CASSLSPPEIDMNTEAFF
TRBJ1-3	TRBV9	CASSVGGAPGNTIYF
TRBJ2-7	TRBV10-2	CASSESTGGAAYEQYF